Below, 12 T cell receptor beta chains from the same sample are listed, as sequenced in a study of T-cell reconstitution after alpha-beta-depleted transplantation in children. Unique molecular identifiers featured in how the TCRbeta library was prepared. TCRdb reprocessed the PCR reads via MiXCR and lists one record per CDR3 protein. The sample lists about 300,000 distinct CDR3 sequences; 10% were seen once. The sequencing used PBMCs, collected before TCRalphabeta/CD19-depleted stem cell transplant. The receptors stem from a boy in the first two years of life with acute myeloid leukemia, due to receive a stem cell transplant.

This clonotype was counted at least ten times. V and J are TRBV7-2 and TRBJ2-5, with TRBD1 as a possible D gene (6 bases). There are 15 residues in the CDR3. The ends were cut back, 1 base at V and 2 bases at J, with 11 bases in the middle. Germline CDR1 reads SGHTA; CDR2 reads FQGNSA. The CDR3 loop reads CASSLGGRLQETQYF. CDR3 DNA: TGTGCCAGCAGCTTAGGGGGGCGCCTTCAAGAGACCCAGTACTTC.

This clonotype was detected many times. This chain connects TRBV11-1 to TRBJ1-1; perhaps TRBD1 as D (5 bases). CDR3 length equals 14 residues. V was trimmed by 6 bases and J by 3 bases, leaving 14 bases between them. Germline V lookup: CDR1 SGHAT, CDR2 FQDESV (reference sequence). CDR3 amino acids: CASRGDGFYTEAFF. CDR3 coding DNA: TGTGCCAGCAGAGGGGACGGATTTTACACTGAAGCTTTCTTT.

The chain carries TRBV5-1 and TRBJ2-7, with TRBD1 identical over 10 bases. Germline V gene data show CDR1 as SGHRS and CDR2 as YFSETQ. V lost 1 base, J lost 6 bases, and 4 bases stayed unmatched. The CDR3 contains 14 residues. The CDR3 is CASSLRQGASEQYF. The CDR3 DNA reads TGCGCCAGCAGCTTGAGACAGGGGGCGAGCGAGCAGTACTTC.

The chain joins TRBV6-4 to TRBJ2-1; 10 bases agree with TRBD2. This CDR3 is built from 15 residues. The trim removed 8 bases at V and 3 bases at J, leaving 7 bases unmatched. CDR1 is MRHNA and CDR2 is SNTAGT in the germline V gene. This chain's CDR3 is CASLFSGGDYNEQFF. The DNA for the CDR3 is TGTGCCAGCCTATTCAGCGGGGGGGACTACAATGAGCAGTTCTTC.

At least ten counts were recorded for this clonotype. CDR3 residues: CASSYSRQTATGELFF. In DNA form, the CDR3 reads TGTGCCAGCAGTTACTCGAGGCAGACTGCCACCGGGGAGCTGTTTTTT. This chain uses TRBV6-5 with TRBJ2-2; D ambiguous. The CDR3 runs 16 residues. The V end lost 0 bases, the J end lost 4 bases, and 12 bases lay between the germline ends. Germline CDR1 MNHEY, CDR2 SVGAGI.

This clonotype showed up many times. The CDR3 sequence: CSVAKNSNQPQHF. The CDR3 DNA is TGCAGCGTTGCGAAAAATAGCAATCAGCCCCAGCATTTT. V and J are TRBV29-1 and TRBJ1-5; D remains unclear. The V and J ends lost 4 bases and 0 bases respectively, with 7 bases between them. The CDR3 has 13 amino acids. The V gene's germline CDR1 is SQVTM and CDR2 ANQGSEA.

In its sample, this clonotype was seen many times. The chain couples TRBV24-1 to TRBJ2-6; D unclear. Trimming pared 3 bases from V and 0 bases from J, leaving 11 bases between. This CDR3 region has 17 residues. Germline-derived CDR1 and CDR2 are KGHDR and SFDVKD. The CDR3 DNA reads TGTGCCACCAGTGATCCGGCCCTCATCTCTGGGGCCAACGTCCTGACTTTC. This translates into CATSDPALISGANVLTF.

This clonotype occurred many times. This chain joins TRBV3-1 and TRBJ1-3; unclear D gene. This CDR3 has 13 residues. V dropped 5 bases and J dropped 10 bases, with 15 bases sitting between them. In germline, CDR1 is LGHDT, CDR2 YNNKEL (reference sequence). The CDR3 nucleotides are TGTGCCAGCAGCACCTCGGGGAAGGAGACCATATATTTT. Amino acids: CASSTSGKETIYF.

In this sample, this clonotype turned up many times. The chain carries TRBV28 and TRBJ1-6, with 9 bases identical to TRBD1. This CDR3 contains 16 residues. CDR1 MDHEN and CDR2 SYDVKM come from the germline V gene. Trimming at V came to 5 bases and at J to 6 bases, leaving 8 bases not matched to a gene. CDR3 residues: CASSPYGQGLNSPLHF. DNA for the CDR3: TGTGCCAGCAGTCCCTATGGACAGGGGCTTAATTCACCCCTCCACTTT. Looking up the rest from reference TRBV28 and TRBJ1-6 gives the full variable domain: DVKVTQSSRYLVKRTGEKVFLECVQDMDHENMFWYRQDPGLGLRLIYFSYDVKMKEKGDIPEGYSVSREKKERFSLILESASTNQTSMYLCASSPYGQGLNSPLHFGNGTRLTVT.

Ten or more counts support this clonotype. The chain employs TRBV27 and TRBJ2-5; 13 bases match TRBD2. There are 17 residues in the CDR3. V shed 4 bases, J shed 1 base, and the junction held 6 bases outside the gene matches. The germline V gene encodes CDR1 MNHEY and CDR2 SMNVEV (reference sequence). In DNA, the CDR3 is TGTGCCAGCAGTTGCCCAACTAGCGGGGGGGCCCAAGAGACCCAGTACTTC. Translated: CASSCPTSGGAQETQYF.

This clonotype was seen at least ten times. The J gene is TRBJ2-1, the V gene TRBV7-3, with TRBD2 matching 9 bases. The CDR3 contains 15 residues. Trimming took 4 bases from V and 8 from J; bases not matched to a gene: 9. Germline assignment: CDR1 SGHTA and CDR2 FQGTGA. CDR3 in DNA: TGTGCCAGCAGCTCGAGACTAGCGGAAGGGGATGAGCAGTTCTTC. It yields the protein CASSSRLAEGDEQFF.

This clonotype was counted many times. The J gene is TRBJ1-2, the V gene TRBV29-1; 8 bases line up with TRBD1. The CDR3 length is 14 residues. The junction had 9 bases not matched to a gene; V was cut back by 4 bases and J by 5 bases. CDR1 is SQVTM, CDR2 ANQGSEA, per germline. The CDR3 nucleotides are TGCAGCGTTGGAGGACAGGGAGCTCTATATGGCTACACCTTC. This sequence encodes CSVGGQGALYGYTF.